This record looks at one TCR beta chain sequence and its context. Generated by immunoSEQ multiplex PCR, the TCRdb table keeps only in-frame clones and is missing some. The data hold some 320,000 clones, with 90% observed a single time. The sample belongs to a study of blood T cell repertoires in COVID-19. The ends were cut back, 6 bases at V and 4 bases at J, with 15 bases in the middle. Looked up from germline, CDR1 is SEHNR and CDR2 is FQNEAQ (reference sequence). The CDR3 runs 14 residues. The receptor was isolated from a man between 60 and 75 years old who had recovered from COVID-19. Sequencing was carried out using PBMCs or T cells enriched from blood (not recorded which). The chain carries TRBV7-9 and TRBJ1-2, with D possibly TRBD1 on 6 matching bases. CDR3 residues: CASRKGGAAYGYTF. CDR3 nucleotide sequence: TGTGCCAGCAGGAAAGGGGGGGCAGCCTATGGCTACACCTTC.